This is a list of T cell receptor beta chains from one sample in a study of somatic mutations in cytotoxic T cells in rheumatoid arthritis. The table came from immunoSEQ multiplex PCR; TCRdb's copy has only in-frame clones and leaves some out. The table shows around 16,000 clones, with roughly 79% occurring only once. The sample consisted of CD8+ T cells sorted from blood. The receptors originated from an adult with rheumatoid arthritis. CDR3s include the opening cysteine and the closing phenylalanine or tryptophan. A D gene is named only where the DNA matches it firmly. Size values are once, few and many counts, or a class for expanded clones, and some rows have none.

TRBV7-9	few	.	TRBJ2-2	TGTGCCAGCAGCTTAGTGGAGGAGCTGTTTTTT	CASSLVEELFF
TRBV7-9	.	TRBD1	TRBJ2-7	TGTGCCAGCAGCCCGCCAGGGGGTATCGAGCAGTACTTC	CASSPPGGIEQYF
TRBV25-1	few	TRBD2	TRBJ2-1	TGTGCCAGCACTTTAGCGGGAGGGCACGGAAATGAGCAGTTCTTC	CASTLAGGHGNEQFF
TRBV7-2	.	.	TRBJ2-7	TGTGCCAGCAGCCCCCGCACAGGGACATTCTACGAGCAGTACTTC	CASSPRTGTFYEQYF
TRBV5-8	.	.	TRBJ2-7	TGTGCCAGCAGCTTCGGTGTGAGTATCGAGCAGTACTTC	CASSFGVSIEQYF
TRBV5-4	.	.	TRBJ1-4	TGTGCCAGCACCTCGGGACGGGATAATGAAAAACTGTTTTTT	CASTSGRDNEKLFF
TRBV6-5	.	.	TRBJ2-5	TGTGCCAGCAGTTACTCGTCCTGGGGGACCCAGTACTTC	CASSYSSWGTQYF
TRBV10-3	.	TRBD1	TRBJ1-1	TGTGCCATCAGCCAGACAGGGTTCGGCACTGAAGCTTTCTTT	CAISQTGFGTEAFF
TRBV9	once	.	TRBJ2-1	TGTGCCAGCAGCGCAAGGGATAAATTCTCCTACAATGAGCAGTTCTTC	CASSARDKFSYNEQFF
TRBV2	.	TRBD2	TRBJ2-3	TGTGCCAGCAGTGAACTAGCGGGAGTATCCGATACGCAGTATTTT	CASSELAGVSDTQYF
TRBV27	.	.	TRBJ1-4	TGTGCCAGCAGTTTAGTCAGGGCTGATGAAAAACTGTTTTTT	CASSLVRADEKLFF
TRBV6-5	.	TRBD1	TRBJ1-1	TGTGCCAGCCGACAGGGACCGAACACTGAAGCTTTCTTT	CASRQGPNTEAFF
TRBV5-1	.	.	TRBJ1-1	TGCGCCAGCAGCTTGGCCGGCGGATACACTGAAGCTTTCTTT	CASSLAGGYTEAFF
TRBV14	once	.	TRBJ2-2	TGTGCCAGCAGCCAGGGGGTGATGGGGAAGACCGGGGAGCTGTTTTTT	CASSQGVMGKTGELFF
TRBV4-1	.	.	TRBJ2-1	TGCGCCAGCAGCCAAGATCCAAGTCCTAATGAGCAGTTCTTC	CASSQDPSPNEQFF
TRBV7-2	.	.	TRBJ1-4	TGTGCCAGCGGCTCTGACGCCCTTAGTGAAAAACTGTTTTTT	CASGSDALSEKLFF
TRBV7-2	.	TRBD2	TRBJ2-5	TGTGCCAGCAGCCCGGGCCCGGGAGGTGGAGAGACCCAGTACTTC	CASSPGPGGGETQYF
TRBV4-3	.	.	TRBJ2-3	TGCGCCAGCAGCCAAGAAGGCTTTAGCACAGATACGCAGTATTTT	CASSQEGFSTDTQYF
TRBV5-4	.	.	TRBJ2-2	TGTGCCAGCAGCCCGGACTTCGTAGTATCCGGGGAGCTGTTTTTT	CASSPDFVVSGELFF
TRBV6-1	.	TRBD1	TRBJ2-5	TGTGCCAGCAGTGAAGCGGGGGGACAGGGGTTCGAGACCCAGTACTTC	CASSEAGGQGFETQYF
TRBV29-1	few	.	TRBJ1-2	TGCAGCGTTGAAGATCGGGGCAGGGAAAGCGGCTACACCTTC	CSVEDRGRESGYTF
TRBV30	once	TRBD1	TRBJ1-2	TGTGCCTGGAGACAGGGGGCCCTCCGCGGAGGCTACACCTTC	CAWRQGALRGGYTF
TRBV11-2	.	.	TRBJ1-1	TGTGCCAGCAGCTTAGGGGGTCCAGACACTGAAGCTTTCTTT	CASSLGGPDTEAFF
TRBV29-1	.	TRBD1	TRBJ2-7	TGCAGCGCCTTGGACAGGGGCGAGCAGTACTTC	CSALDRGEQYF
TRBV6-4	.	TRBD2	TRBJ2-2	TGTGCCAGCAGTGACAAGGAGCGGGGTCTCCCCGGGGAGCTGTTTTTT	CASSDKERGLPGELFF
TRBV15	once	.	TRBJ1-2	TGTGCCACCAGCAGGGTTATGGGGAACTATGGCTACACCTTC	CATSRVMGNYGYTF
TRBV27	.	.	TRBJ2-2	TGTGCCAGCAGTCCGGGGGCAAACACCGGGGAGCTGTTTTTT	CASSPGANTGELFF
TRBV11-2	.	.	TRBJ2-5	TGTGCCAGCAGCTTAGATTGGCAGCTTCAAGAGACCCAGTACTTC	CASSLDWQLQETQYF
TRBV4-2	.	TRBD2	TRBJ2-2	TGTGCCAGCAGCCAAGATCCCGGGACTAGCGGGAGGGCCAACACCGGGGAGCTGTTTTTT	CASSQDPGTSGRANTGELFF
TRBV6-5	once	TRBD2	TRBJ2-4	TGTGCCAGCAGTTACTCGGGCAGCGGGAGAAACATTCAGTACTTC	CASSYSGSGRNIQYF
TRBV25-1	once	TRBD1	TRBJ1-4	TGTGCCAGCAGTGATGACAGGGGGGTTAATGAAAAACTGTTTTTT	CASSDDRGVNEKLFF